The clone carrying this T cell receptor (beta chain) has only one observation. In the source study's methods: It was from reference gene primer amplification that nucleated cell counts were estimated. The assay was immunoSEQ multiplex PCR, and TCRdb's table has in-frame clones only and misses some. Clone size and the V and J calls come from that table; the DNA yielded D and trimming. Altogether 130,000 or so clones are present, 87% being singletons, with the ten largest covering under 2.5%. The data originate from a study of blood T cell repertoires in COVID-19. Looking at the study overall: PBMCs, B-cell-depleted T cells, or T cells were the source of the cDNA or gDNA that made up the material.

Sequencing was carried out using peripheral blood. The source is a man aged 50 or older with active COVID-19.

CDR3 coding DNA: TGTGCCAGCAGAAGGGGGGGGAATCAGCCCCAGCATTTT. Amino acids: CASRRGGNQPQHF. The V gene is TRBV12-3 or TRBV12-4, the J gene TRBJ1-5; D possibly corresponds to TRBD1 (6 bases). V lost 6 bases and J 4 bases, leaving 10 bases between the germline ends. CDR3 size: 13 residues.